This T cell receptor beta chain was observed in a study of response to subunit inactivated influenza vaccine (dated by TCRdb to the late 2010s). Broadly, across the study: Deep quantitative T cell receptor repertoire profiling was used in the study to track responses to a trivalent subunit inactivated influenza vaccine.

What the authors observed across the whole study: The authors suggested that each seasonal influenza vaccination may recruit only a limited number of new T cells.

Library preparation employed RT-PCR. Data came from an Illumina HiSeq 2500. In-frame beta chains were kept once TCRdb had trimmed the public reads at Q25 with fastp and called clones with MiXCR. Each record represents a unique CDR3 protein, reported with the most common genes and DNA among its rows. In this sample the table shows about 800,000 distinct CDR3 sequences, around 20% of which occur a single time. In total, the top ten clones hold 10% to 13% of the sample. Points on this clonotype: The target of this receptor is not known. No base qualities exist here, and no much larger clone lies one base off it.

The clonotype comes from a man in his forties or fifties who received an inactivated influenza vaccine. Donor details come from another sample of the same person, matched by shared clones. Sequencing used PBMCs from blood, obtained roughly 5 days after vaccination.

The CDR3 region: CASSYMTSGTGELFF. The bases are TGTGCCAGCAGTTACATGACTAGCGGCACCGGGGAGCTGTTTTTT. In this chain, TRBV28 is recombined with TRBJ2-2, with 9 bases aligning to TRBD2. The CDR3 runs 15 residues from the cysteine to the phenylalanine. The read is trimmed to its CDR3 DNA, 45 bases read in frame from base 1. For CDR1 and CDR2, the germline V gene lists MDHEN and SYDVKM. Germline trimming amounts to 4 bases on V and 4 bases on J, with 4 as the count of junction bases outside the gene matches.